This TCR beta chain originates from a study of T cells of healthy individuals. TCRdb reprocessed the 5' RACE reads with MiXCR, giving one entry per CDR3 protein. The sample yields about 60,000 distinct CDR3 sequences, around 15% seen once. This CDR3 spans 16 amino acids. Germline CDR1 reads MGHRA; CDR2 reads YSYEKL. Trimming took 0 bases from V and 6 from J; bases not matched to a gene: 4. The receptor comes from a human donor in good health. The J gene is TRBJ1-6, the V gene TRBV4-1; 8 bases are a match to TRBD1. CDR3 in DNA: TGCGCCAGCAGCCAAGAGCACACAGGGGGTAATTCACCCCTCCACTTT. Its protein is CASSQEHTGGNSPLHF.